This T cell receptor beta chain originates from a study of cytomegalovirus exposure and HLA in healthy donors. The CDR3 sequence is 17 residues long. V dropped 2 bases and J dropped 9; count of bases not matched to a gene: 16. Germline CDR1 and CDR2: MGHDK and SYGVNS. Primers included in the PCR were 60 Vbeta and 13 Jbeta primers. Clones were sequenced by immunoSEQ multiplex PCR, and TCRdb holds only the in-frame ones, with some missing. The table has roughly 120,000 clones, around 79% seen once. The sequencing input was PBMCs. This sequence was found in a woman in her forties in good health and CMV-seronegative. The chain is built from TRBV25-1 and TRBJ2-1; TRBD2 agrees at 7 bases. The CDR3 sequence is CASSERGVFGRSVEQFF. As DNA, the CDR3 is TGTGCCAGCAGTGAACGGGGGGTTTTCGGGAGATCCGTTGAGCAGTTCTTC.